A selection of T cell receptor beta chains follows, all from one sample in a study of T-cell reconstitution after alpha-beta-depleted transplantation in children. TCRdb fed the PCR reads into MiXCR, producing one record per CDR3 protein. The sample records hundreds of thousands of distinct CDR3 sequences, 16% being singletons. This material consisted of PBMCs from the stem cell graft donor, taken from the stem cell graft. These receptors were taken from a human donor who donated a stem cell graft to a child with acute myeloid leukemia. The CDR3 runs from the conserved cysteine through the conserved F or W. D genes are given only for firm matches. Clone size is stated in some rows and not others, as once, few, many or a class when expanded.

size,V,D,J,CDR3,DNA
few,TRBV7-2,-,TRBJ1-4,CASSLGQSTNEKLFF,TGTGCCAGCAGCTTAGGGCAATCAACTAATGAAAAACTGTTTTTT
many,TRBV10-3,-,TRBJ2-5,CAISASDSGGAKETQYF,TGTGCCATCAGTGCTTCGGACTCTGGGGGGGCCAAAGAGACCCAGTACTTC
many,TRBV20-1,TRBD2,TRBJ2-1,CSARNRLAGDNEQFF,TGCAGTGCTAGGAACCGTCTAGCGGGGGACAATGAGCAGTTCTTC
-,TRBV3-1,TRBD1,TRBJ1-4,CASSPLRGDDEKLFF,TGTGCCAGCAGCCCACTCAGGGGGGACGATGAAAAACTGTTTTTT
few,TRBV5-1,-,TRBJ1-1,CASSLQGQQHTEAFF,TGCGCCAGCAGCTTACAAGGACAGCAGCACACTGAAGCTTTCTTT
once,TRBV12-3/TRBV12-4,-,TRBJ2-1,CASSDQGQSREQFF,TGTGCCAGCAGTGACCAAGGACAGTCGCGTGAGCAGTTCTTC
many,TRBV10-3,TRBD1,TRBJ1-5,CASSQGAGGNQPQHF,TGTGCCAGCTCACAGGGGGCGGGTGGCAATCAGCCCCAGCATTTT
many,TRBV29-1,TRBD1,TRBJ2-7,CSGGQGAYEQYF,TGCAGCGGTGGACAGGGGGCTTACGAGCAGTACTTC
many,TRBV20-1,-,TRBJ2-5,CSATASGTTWTQYF,TGCAGTGCTACGGCGTCCGGGACCACTTGGACCCAGTACTTC
-,TRBV6-5,-,TRBJ1-6,CAAGVAGVNSPLHF,TGTGCCGCGGGCGTGGCAGGGGTAAACTCACCCCTCCACTTT
many,TRBV21-1,-,TRBJ2-1,CASSKALGFSSYNEQFF,TGTGCCAGCAGCAAAGCCTTAGGCTTCAGCTCCTACAATGAGCAGTTCTTC
few,TRBV20-1,-,TRBJ2-3,CSARQDRSLSTDTQYF,TGCAGTGCTAGACAGGACAGATCACTCAGCACAGATACGCAGTATTTT
few,TRBV5-1,-,TRBJ2-1,CASSFTGPARGEQFF,TGCGCCAGCAGCTTTACAGGGCCCGCTAGGGGGGAGCAGTTCTTC
-,TRBV6-5,TRBD1,TRBJ2-7,CASSYSNPGQGYEQYF,TGTGCCAGCAGTTACTCCAATCCGGGACAGGGCTACGAGCAGTACTTC
many,TRBV20-1,-,TRBJ1-6,CSSGMEQAWNSPLHF,TGCAGTTCTGGGATGGAACAGGCTTGGAATTCACCCCTCCACTTT
few,TRBV7-3,-,TRBJ2-3,CASSFLGTHTDTQYF,TGTGCCAGCAGCTTCCTCGGGACTCACACAGATACGCAGTATTTT
few,TRBV5-1,-,TRBJ2-1,CASSPTPPPQQFF,TGCGCCAGCAGCCCCACCCCACCCCCACAGCAGTTCTTC
many,TRBV20-1,-,TRBJ1-4,CSAASGEKLFF,TGCAGTGCCGCTTCGGGTGAAAAACTGTTTTTT
few,TRBV7-9,TRBD1,TRBJ2-1,CASSPYDRGPYNEQFF,TGTGCCAGCAGCCCATACGACAGGGGTCCTTACAATGAGCAGTTCTTC
many,TRBV20-1,-,TRBJ1-1,CSASIPEAFF,TGCAGTGCTAGTATCCCTGAAGCTTTCTTT
many,TRBV20-1,TRBD1,TRBJ2-3,CSASTGGRDTQYF,TGCAGTGCCTCGACAGGGGGGCGCGATACGCAGTATTTT
few,TRBV5-6,TRBD2,TRBJ2-2,CASSYPSGDTGELFF,TGTGCCAGCAGCTATCCTAGCGGGGACACCGGGGAGCTGTTTTTT
-,TRBV3-1,-,TRBJ1-5,CASSHMEGRPQHF,TGTGCCAGCAGCCATATGGAGGGTCGGCCCCAGCATTTT
few,TRBV20-1,-,TRBJ1-1,CSARVGWGGLTEAFF,TGCAGTGCTAGAGTTGGCTGGGGGGGGCTCACTGAAGCTTTCTTT
few,TRBV7-2,-,TRBJ2-3,CASSGDFATDTQYF,TGTGCCAGCAGCGGGGACTTCGCCACAGATACGCAGTATTTT
many,TRBV7-2,TRBD2,TRBJ2-5,CASSSQPSGYQETQYF,TGTGCCAGCAGCTCTCAGCCTAGCGGGTACCAAGAGACCCAGTACTTC
-,TRBV20-1,-,TRBJ1-5,CSAYGGFNQPQHF,TGCAGTGCCTACGGTGGCTTCAACCAGCCCCAGCATTTT
-,TRBV5-1,-,TRBJ1-1,CASSLGTWDSTEAFF,TGCGCCAGCAGCTTGGGGACATGGGACTCCACTGAAGCTTTCTTT
few,TRBV10-3,-,TRBJ1-1,CAIRTSLNTEAFF,TGTGCCATCAGGACCTCATTGAACACTGAAGCTTTCTTT
-,TRBV10-3,-,TRBJ1-4,CAISVGRGHTNEKLFF,TGTGCCATCAGTGTAGGCCGTGGGCATACCAATGAAAAACTGTTTTTT
many,TRBV5-1,-,TRBJ2-5,CASSLDSKTQYF,TGCGCCAGCAGCCTCGACAGTAAGACCCAGTACTTC
-,TRBV7-6,TRBD1,TRBJ2-3,CASSVSPGQGIGTQYF,TGTGCCAGCAGCGTATCGCCGGGACAGGGCATCGGTACGCAGTATTTT
-,TRBV10-1,-,TRBJ2-2,CASSGGDWRNSNTGELFF,TGCGCCAGCAGTGGGGGGGACTGGAGAAATTCGAACACCGGGGAGCTGTTTTTT
few,TRBV7-9,TRBD1,TRBJ1-2,CAVRGDRTDYGYTF,TGTGCCGTGCGAGGGGACAGGACGGACTATGGCTACACCTTC
few,TRBV7-9,-,TRBJ2-5,CASSLAREETQYF,TGTGCCAGCAGCTTAGCGCGGGAAGAGACCCAGTACTTC
few,TRBV20-1,TRBD1,TRBJ1-1,CSARTSRDRGRDTEAFF,TGCAGTGCTAGAACTTCCCGGGACAGGGGGCGGGACACTGAAGCTTTCTTT
few,TRBV7-2,-,TRBJ2-7,CASSFARDYEQYF,TGTGCCAGCAGCTTCGCGAGGGACTACGAGCAGTACTTC
-,TRBV7-2,TRBD1,TRBJ2-7,CASSRDRGREQYF,TGTGCCAGCAGCAGGGACAGGGGGCGTGAGCAGTACTTC
-,TRBV5-5,-,TRBJ1-3,CASSRTGVSGNTIYF,TGTGCCAGCAGCCGTACAGGCGTCTCTGGAAACACCATATATTTT
-,TRBV10-3,-,TRBJ1-5,CANPDSSNQPQHF,TGTGCCAACCCAGACAGTAGCAATCAGCCCCAGCATTTT
-,TRBV7-9,-,TRBJ2-5,CASSFGSDQETQYF,TGTGCCAGCAGCTTCGGTTCGGACCAAGAGACCCAGTACTTC
-,TRBV20-1,-,TRBJ1-1,CSASSGRLRITEAFF,TGCAGTGCTTCTTCAGGCCGGTTGAGGATCACTGAAGCTTTCTTT
many,TRBV20-1,-,TRBJ2-3,CSASIGAGRADTQYF,TGCAGTGCTAGTATTGGGGCGGGGCGGGCAGATACGCAGTATTTT
few,TRBV12-3/TRBV12-4,TRBD2,TRBJ2-3,CASSFPTTFLGGSTTDTQYF,TGTGCCAGCAGTTTCCCCACGACCTTTTTGGGGGGGAGTACCACAGATACGCAGTATTTT
-,TRBV19,-,TRBJ2-1,CASSIDGGAIYNEQFF,TGTGCCAGTAGTATAGATGGCGGGGCCATATACAATGAGCAGTTCTTC
-,TRBV20-1,TRBD2,TRBJ2-1,CSARGEGWFF,TGCAGTGCTAGAGGGGAGGGGTGGTTCTTC
few,TRBV7-2,-,TRBJ2-1,CASSTTPHNEQFF,TGTGCCAGCAGCACGACACCCCACAATGAGCAGTTCTTC
many,TRBV20-1,TRBD2,TRBJ2-3,CSARVGLAGASDTQYF,TGCAGTGCTCGCGTGGGACTAGCGGGGGCCTCAGATACGCAGTATTTT
few,TRBV20-1,TRBD2,TRBJ2-3,CSATSAGGRIDTQYF,TGCAGTGCTACCTCGGCGGGGGGGCGGATAGATACGCAGTATTTT
-,TRBV9,-,TRBJ2-7,CASSGEPGPSSYEQYF,TGTGCCAGCAGCGGTGAGCCGGGACCAAGCTCCTACGAGCAGTACTTC
many,TRBV29-1,TRBD1,TRBJ2-3,CSVEGQGRTDTQYF,TGCAGCGTGGAAGGACAGGGGCGCACAGATACGCAGTATTTT
-,TRBV18,TRBD2,TRBJ2-2,CASSLGLESGELFF,TGTGCCAGCTCACTTGGACTAGAAAGCGGGGAGCTGTTTTTT
many,TRBV6-1,-,TRBJ1-6,CASTPARTDKGFPLHF,TGTGCCAGCACACCGGCTAGGACGGATAAGGGGTTTCCCCTCCACTTT
few,TRBV12-3/TRBV12-4,-,TRBJ1-4,CASTPQLGGESGEKLFF,TGTGCCAGCACCCCTCAACTGGGCGGGGAGTCGGGTGAAAAACTGTTTTTT